One sample yielded the 14 T cell receptor beta chains listed below, sequenced in a study of vaccination and CD4 T cells after COVID-19. TCRdb itself ran the PCR reads through MiXCR, one entry per CDR3 protein. The table includes some 25,000 distinct CDR3 sequences, under 65% detected once. The specimen comprised CD4+ T cells from blood, sampled before SARS-CoV-2 vaccination. The receptors stem from a human donor who had recovered from COVID-19.

This clonotype was counted a few times. The chain links TRBV24-1 to TRBJ1-2; D not resolved. The CDR3 consists of 13 residues. Germline CDR1 reads KGHDR; CDR2 reads SFDVKD. V was shortened by 0 bases and J by 7 bases, with 8 bases between the two germline ends. The CDR3 coding sequence is TGTGCCACCAGTGATTTGGGCAGATCTGGCTACACCTTC. Amino acids: CATSDLGRSGYTF.

The chain is built from TRBV27 and TRBJ2-7, with 11 nucleotides matching TRBD1. Germline lookup yields CDR1 MNHEY and CDR2 SMNVEV (reference sequence). CDR3 size: 14 residues. V was pared by 6 bases and J by 9 bases, with 10 bases of the junction left unmatched. In nucleotides, the CDR3 is TGTGCCAGCAGCCGGACAGGGGGCTCGACCCCGCAGTACTTC. It encodes CASSRTGGSTPQYF.

This clonotype was picked up a small number of times. J is TRBJ1-1 and V is TRBV27; 7 nucleotides line up with TRBD1. Germline V gene sequence: CDR1 MNHEY, CDR2 SMNVEV (reference sequence). This CDR3 has 15 residues. V lost 6 bases to trimming and J lost 0 bases; unmatched junction nucleotides: 7. The CDR3 DNA reads TGTGCCAGCAGACTTACTGGGACAGTGAACACTGAAGCTTTCTTT. Its translation: CASRLTGTVNTEAFF.

The rearrangement links TRBV18 to TRBJ1-5, with unresolved D. The V end lost 3 bases, the J end lost 0 bases, and 15 bases lay between the germline ends. CDR1 and CDR2 (germline): KGHSH, LQKENI. The CDR3 is made up of 17 amino acids. The CDR3: CASSPTSSSNSNQPQHF. Written as DNA, the CDR3 is TGTGCCAGCTCACCGACTTCTTCCAGTAATAGCAATCAGCCCCAGCATTTT.

V gene TRBV28 combines with J gene TRBJ1-2; D remains unclear. CDR1 is MDHEN and CDR2 is SYDVKM in the germline V gene. This CDR3 has 12 residues. V dropped 4 bases and J dropped 4 bases, with 7 bases sitting between them. The CDR3: CASSSGGYGYTF. CDR3 bases: TGTGCCAGCAGTTCCGGCGGCTATGGCTACACCTTC.

V and J are TRBV19 and TRBJ2-7, with 8 bases matching TRBD2. Trimming took 6 bases from V and 4 from J; bases not matched to a gene: 11. The CDR3 spans 15 residues. The germline CDR1 and CDR2 sequences are LNHDA and SQIVND (reference sequence). CDR3 nucleotide sequence: TGTGCCAGTAGCCCCCAAAAGCCGGGGGGGTACGAGCAGTACTTC. Translating gives CASSPQKPGGYEQYF.

This clonotype came up a few times. The rearrangement uses TRBV20-1 and TRBJ2-2; 15 nucleotides align to TRBD2. The CDR3 extends over 17 amino acids. V was clipped by 5 bases and J by 4 bases; unmatched bases: 8. CDR1 and CDR2 from the germline V gene are DFQATT and SNEGSKA (reference sequence). CDR3 DNA: TGCAGTGCTCCTGGGACTAGCGGGAGGTGGGGCACCGGGGAGCTGTTTTTT. Translated: CSAPGTSGRWGTGELFF.

CDR3 sequence: CASSLLGRYEQYF. The CDR3 DNA reads TGTGCCAGCAGCCTCCTCGGACGCTACGAGCAGTACTTC. This chain connects TRBV5-5 to TRBJ2-7, with D unresolved. The V and J ends lost 4 bases and 3 bases respectively, with 11 bases between them. The CDR3 runs 13 residues. Germline V gene data show CDR1 as SGHKS and CDR2 as YYEKEE (reference sequence).

The rearrangement links TRBV7-3 to TRBJ2-5, with 9 bases fitting TRBD1. J lost 2 bases, V lost 2 bases, and 3 bases had no gene match. Germline lookup yields CDR1 SGHTA and CDR2 FQGTGA. This CDR3 is built from 15 residues. In nucleotides, the CDR3 is TGTGCCAGCAGCTTAGACGGGACAGGGCAAGAGACCCAGTACTTC. Translating it yields CASSLDGTGQETQYF.

Worth noting for this clonotype: No conserved phenylalanine or tryptophan ends this CDR3, so it is likely a read error. This chain connects TRBV10-2 to TRBJ2-7; 8 bases fit TRBD2. The CDR3 spans 14 residues. The V segment lost 5 bases and the J segment 6 bases; nucleotides outside the gene matches: 9. Germline CDR1 reads WSHSY; CDR2 reads SAAADI. This CDR3 reads CASSSREGAFEQYL. CDR3 DNA sequence: TGCGCCAGCAGTTCCCGGGAGGGCGCTTTCGAGCAGTACTTG.

The rearrangement links TRBV30 to TRBJ2-2; TRBD2 matches 11 bases. This CDR3 has 14 residues. Germline CDR1 reads GTSNPN; CDR2 reads SVGIG (reference sequence). J lost 7 bases, V lost 2 bases, and 3 bases had no gene match. DNA of the CDR3: TGTGCCTGGAGTTTCGGGACTAGCGGCGGGGAGCTGTTTTTT. Its protein is CAWSFGTSGGELFF.

CDR3 loop: CASSFSGGRFGGYTF. Written as DNA, the CDR3 is TGTGCCAGCAGTTTTAGCGGGGGGCGCTTTGGTGGCTACACCTTC. This chain joins TRBV28 and TRBJ1-2, with D perhaps matching TRBD1 (6 bases). Germline V gives CDR1 MDHEN, CDR2 SYDVKM. V lost 3 bases to trimming and J lost 7 bases, with 18 bases between them. This CDR3 has 15 residues.

The sample holds a few counts of this clonotype. The chain has TRBV7-2 and TRBJ1-5; 7 positions match TRBD1. Trimming at V came to 1 base and at J to 9 bases, leaving 9 bases not matched to a gene. Germline V lookup: CDR1 SGHTA, CDR2 FQGNSA. The CDR3 sequence is 15 residues long. CDR3 bases: TGTGCCAGCAGCTTAGGGACAGGCACCCGAGGGCCCCAGCATTTT. Its translation is CASSLGTGTRGPQHF. Based on the CDR3 plus reference TRBV7-2 and TRBJ1-5, the full variable domain is GAGVSQSPSNKVTEKGKDVELRCDPISGHTALYWYRQSLGQGLEFLIYFQGNSAPDKSGLPSDRFSAERTGGSVSTLTIQRTQQEDSAVYLCASSLGTGTRGPQHFGDGTRLSIL.

This chain joins TRBV6-5 and TRBJ2-3, with D perhaps TRBD2 (6 bases). V lost 4 bases and J lost 0, with 11 bases in between. Germline CDR1 reads MNHEY; CDR2 reads SVGAGI. CDR3 size: 15 residues. CDR3 residues: CASSFSGTSTDTQYF. CDR3 coding DNA: TGTGCCAGCAGTTTTAGCGGAACTAGCACAGATACGCAGTATTTT.